The present entry profiles one TCR beta chain with its context. The sample comes from a study of OX40 agonist ivuxolimab in advanced cancers. Deletions cut 0 bases from V and 2 bases from J, with 8 bases between. The germline gives CDR1 SGHRS, CDR2 YFSETQ. The CDR3 length is 14 residues. Repertoires were generated with immunoSEQ multiplex PCR, while TCRdb's copy carries only in-frame clones and drops some. Of some 96,000 clones listed, over 75% are singletons. The receptor was derived from an adult with an advanced solid tumor such as melanoma, head and neck, liver or kidney cancer. V is TRBV5-1 and J is TRBJ1-1, with D maybe TRBD1 (6 bases). The specimen comprised CD4+ or CD8+ T cells sorted from blood, sampled in a trial of the OX40 agonist ivuxolimab. CDR3: CASSLEQGNTEAFF. The CDR3 DNA reads as TGCGCCAGCAGCTTGGAACAGGGTAACACTGAAGCTTTCTTT.